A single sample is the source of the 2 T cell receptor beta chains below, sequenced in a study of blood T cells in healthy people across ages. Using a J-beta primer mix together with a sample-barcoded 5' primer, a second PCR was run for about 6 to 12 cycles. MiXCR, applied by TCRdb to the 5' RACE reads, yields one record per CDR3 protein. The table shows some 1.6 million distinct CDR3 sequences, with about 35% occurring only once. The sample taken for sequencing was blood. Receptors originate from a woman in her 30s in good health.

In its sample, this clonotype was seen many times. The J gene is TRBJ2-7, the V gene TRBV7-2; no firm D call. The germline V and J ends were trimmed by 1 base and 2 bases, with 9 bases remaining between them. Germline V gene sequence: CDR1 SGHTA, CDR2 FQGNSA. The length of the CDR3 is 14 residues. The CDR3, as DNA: TGTGCCAGCAGCTTAGTTGTGGAAACCTACGAGCAGTACTTC. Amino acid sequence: CASSLVVETYEQYF.

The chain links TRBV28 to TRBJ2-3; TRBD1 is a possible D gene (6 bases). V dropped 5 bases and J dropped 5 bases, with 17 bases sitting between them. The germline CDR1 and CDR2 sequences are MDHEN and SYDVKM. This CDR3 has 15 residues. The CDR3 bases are TGTGCCAGCAGTAACCTCCTAACAGGGCAAGATACGCAGTATTTT. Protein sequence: CASSNLLTGQDTQYF.